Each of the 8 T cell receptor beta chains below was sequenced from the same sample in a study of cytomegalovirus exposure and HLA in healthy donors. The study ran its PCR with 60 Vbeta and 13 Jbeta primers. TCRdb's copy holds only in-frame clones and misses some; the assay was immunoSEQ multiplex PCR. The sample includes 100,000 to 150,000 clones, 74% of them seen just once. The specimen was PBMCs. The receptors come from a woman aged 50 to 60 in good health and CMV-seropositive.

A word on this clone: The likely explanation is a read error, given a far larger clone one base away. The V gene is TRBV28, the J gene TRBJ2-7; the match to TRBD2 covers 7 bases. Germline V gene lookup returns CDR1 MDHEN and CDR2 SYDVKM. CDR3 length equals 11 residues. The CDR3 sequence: CASSSSGEQSF. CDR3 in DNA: TGTGCCAGCAGTTCAAGCGGGGAGCAGTCCTTC. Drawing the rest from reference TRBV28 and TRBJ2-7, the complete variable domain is DVKVTQSSRYLVKRTGEKVFLECVQDMDHENMFWYRQDPGLGLRLIYFSYDVKMKEKGDIPEGYSVSREKKERFSLILESASTNQTSMYLCASSSSGEQSFGPGTRLTVT.

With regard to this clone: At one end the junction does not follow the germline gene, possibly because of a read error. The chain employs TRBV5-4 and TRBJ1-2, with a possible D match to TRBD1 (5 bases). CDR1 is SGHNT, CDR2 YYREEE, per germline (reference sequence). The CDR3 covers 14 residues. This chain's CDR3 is CAGSLKGTAYGYTF. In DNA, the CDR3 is TGTGCCGGCAGCTTGAAGGGGACTGCATATGGCTACACCTTC.

The CDR3 nucleotides are TGTGCCAGCTCACCAAACAGGGATGGCTATGGCTACACCTTC. Its translation: CASSPNRDGYGYTF. This chain uses TRBV18 with TRBJ1-2; weak D call: TRBD1 (6 bases). CDR1 KGHSH and CDR2 LQKENI come from the germline V gene. Trimming cost V 2 bases and J 4 bases, with 11 bases left between them. The CDR3 runs to 14 residues.

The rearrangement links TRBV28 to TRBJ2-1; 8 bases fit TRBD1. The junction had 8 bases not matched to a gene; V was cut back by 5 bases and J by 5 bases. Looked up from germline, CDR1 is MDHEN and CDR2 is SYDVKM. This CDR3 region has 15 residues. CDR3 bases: TGTGCCAGCAGTGACTGGACAGGGAACCACAATGAGCAGTTCTTC. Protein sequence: CASSDWTGNHNEQFF.

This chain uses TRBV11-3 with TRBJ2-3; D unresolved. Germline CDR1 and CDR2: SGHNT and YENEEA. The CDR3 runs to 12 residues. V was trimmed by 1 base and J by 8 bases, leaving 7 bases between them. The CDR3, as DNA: TGTGCCAGCAGCTTAGTATTCGGTACGCAGTATTTT. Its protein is CASSLVFGTQYF.

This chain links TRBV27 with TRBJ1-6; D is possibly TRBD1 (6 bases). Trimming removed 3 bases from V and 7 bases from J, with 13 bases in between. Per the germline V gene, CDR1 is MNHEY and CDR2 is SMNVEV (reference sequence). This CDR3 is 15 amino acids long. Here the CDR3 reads CASSFGGAKNSPLHF. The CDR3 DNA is TGTGCCAGCAGTTTTGGGGGGGCTAAGAATTCACCCCTCCACTTT.

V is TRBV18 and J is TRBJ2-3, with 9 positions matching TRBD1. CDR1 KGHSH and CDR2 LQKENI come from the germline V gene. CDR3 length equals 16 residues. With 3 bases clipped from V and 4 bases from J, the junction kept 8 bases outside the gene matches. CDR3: CASSPLGQGSPDTQYF. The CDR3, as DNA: TGTGCCAGCTCACCGTTGGGACAGGGAAGTCCAGATACGCAGTATTTT.

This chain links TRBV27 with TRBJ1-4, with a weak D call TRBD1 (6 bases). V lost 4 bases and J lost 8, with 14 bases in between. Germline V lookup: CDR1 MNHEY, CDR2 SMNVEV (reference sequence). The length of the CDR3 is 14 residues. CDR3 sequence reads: CASSSRPGTEKLFF. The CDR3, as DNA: TGTGCCAGCAGTTCACGACCCGGGACAGAAAAACTGTTTTTT.